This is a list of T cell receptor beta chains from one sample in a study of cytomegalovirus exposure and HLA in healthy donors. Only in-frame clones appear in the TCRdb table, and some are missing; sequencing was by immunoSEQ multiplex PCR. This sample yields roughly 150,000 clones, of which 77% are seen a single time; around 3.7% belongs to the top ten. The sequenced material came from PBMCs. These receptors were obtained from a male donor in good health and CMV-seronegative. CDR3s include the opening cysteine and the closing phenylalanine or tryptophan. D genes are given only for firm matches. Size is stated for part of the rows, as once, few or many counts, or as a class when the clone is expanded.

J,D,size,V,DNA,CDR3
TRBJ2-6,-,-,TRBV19,TGTGCCAGTAGTGCCGCCCCTAGACGGCGGGCCAACGTCCTGACTTTC,CASSAAPRRRANVLTF
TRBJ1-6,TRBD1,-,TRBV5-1,TGCGCCAGCAGCTTGGTGGACAGGTATAATTCACCCCTCCACTTT,CASSLVDRYNSPLHF
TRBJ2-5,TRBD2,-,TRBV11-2,TGTGCCAGCAGCGTCTTGGGGCTAGCGGGGGGGTCTGCGCAAGAGACCCAGTACTTC,CASSVLGLAGGSAQETQYF
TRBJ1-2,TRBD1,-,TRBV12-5,TGTGCTAGTGCTGCGGACAGGGTGGGGGCCTATGGCTACACCTTC,CASAADRVGAYGYTF
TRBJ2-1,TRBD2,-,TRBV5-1,TGCGCCAGCAGCTTCCGTCTAGCGGGAGGGACCTACAATGAGCAGTTCTTC,CASSFRLAGGTYNEQFF
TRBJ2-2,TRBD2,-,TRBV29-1,TGCAGCGTGACTAGCACCGCGAACACCGGGGAGCTGTTTTTT,CSVTSTANTGELFF
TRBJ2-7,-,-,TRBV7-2,TGTGCCAGCAGCCACGGACACAGCTACGAGCAGTACTTC,CASSHGHSYEQYF
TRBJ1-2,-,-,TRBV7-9,TGTGCCAGCAGCGCCGCCCTCGACAGTTTACCTAATGGCTACACCTTC,CASSAALDSLPNGYTF
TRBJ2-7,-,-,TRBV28,TGTGCCAGCGGCGGATCTACCTACGAGCAGTACTTC,CASGGSTYEQYF
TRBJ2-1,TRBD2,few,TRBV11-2,TGTGCCAGCAGCTTAGATCTAGCGGGAGTATACAATGAGCAGTTCTTC,CASSLDLAGVYNEQFF
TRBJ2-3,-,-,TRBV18,TGTGCCAGCTCACCTGACAGAACTAGCACAGATACGCAGTATTTT,CASSPDRTSTDTQYF
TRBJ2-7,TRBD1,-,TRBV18,TGTGCCAGCTCACCTGGACAGGGTTTAGAGCAGTACTTC,CASSPGQGLEQYF
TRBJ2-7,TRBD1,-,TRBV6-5,TGTGCCAGCAGTTACGGGACAGCCAACTACGAGCAGTACTTC,CASSYGTANYEQYF
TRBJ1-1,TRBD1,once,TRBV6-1,TGTGCCAGCGGACGGACAGGGGACACTGAAGCTTTCTTT,CASGRTGDTEAFF
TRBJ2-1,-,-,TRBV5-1,TGCGCCAGCAGCTTCATGTTTGGAAGGGAGAATGAGCAGTTCTTC,CASSFMFGRENEQFF
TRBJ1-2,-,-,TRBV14,TGTGCCAGCAGCCAAGTCTCAACCAGGGTTGGCTACACCTTC,CASSQVSTRVGYTF
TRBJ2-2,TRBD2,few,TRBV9,TGTGCCAGCAGCCTGGGACTAGCGGGGGGGCCCACCGGGGAGCTGTTTTTT,CASSLGLAGGPTGELFF
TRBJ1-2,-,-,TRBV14,TGTGCCAGCAGCCAAGATCTACCCCTAAGCTACACCTTC,CASSQDLPLSYTF
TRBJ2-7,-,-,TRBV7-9,TGTGCCAGCAGCCACGACAGGTCCCCCTACGAGCAGTACTTC,CASSHDRSPYEQYF
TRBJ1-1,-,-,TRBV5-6,TGTGCCAGCACCCTGAATGCCAGGGGCCCTGAAGCTTTCTTT,CASTLNARGPEAFF
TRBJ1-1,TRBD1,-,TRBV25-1,TGTGCCAGCGGCTGGACAGGGAGTTTGAACACTGAAGCTTTCTTT,CASGWTGSLNTEAFF
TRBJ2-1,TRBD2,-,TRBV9,TGTGCCAGCAGCCCCAGGACTAGCTGGTCCTACAATGAGCAGTTCTTC,CASSPRTSWSYNEQFF
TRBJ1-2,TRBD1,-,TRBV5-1,TGCGCCAGCAAATCCGCGGGACAGGCTTATGGCTACACCTTC,CASKSAGQAYGYTF
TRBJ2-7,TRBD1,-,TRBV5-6,TGTGCCAGCAGCTATGACAGGGGTTACGAGCAGTACTTC,CASSYDRGYEQYF
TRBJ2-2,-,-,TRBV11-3,TGTGCCAGCAGCGTGGGACTCCTAAACACCGGGGAGCTGTTTTTT,CASSVGLLNTGELFF
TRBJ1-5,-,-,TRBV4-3,TGCGCCAGCAGCCAAGAATCAGGGAGCAATCAGCCCCAGCATTTT,CASSQESGSNQPQHF
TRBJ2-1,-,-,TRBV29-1,TGCAGCCTCCTTCCGGCGGAAAACAATGAGCAGTTCTTC,CSLLPAENNEQFF
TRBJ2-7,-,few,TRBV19,TGTGCCAGTAGATGGGCGGGATTCGAGCAGTACTTC,CASRWAGFEQYF
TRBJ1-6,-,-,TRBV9,TGTGCCAGCAGCGTGGGGGGAATGACCTATAATTCACCCCTCCACTTT,CASSVGGMTYNSPLHF
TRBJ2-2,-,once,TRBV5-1,TGCGCCAGCAGCCAGGACAGTTCGAGCACCGGGGAGCTGTTTTTT,CASSQDSSSTGELFF
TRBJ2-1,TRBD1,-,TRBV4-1,TGCGCCAGCAGACCCGGACAGGGGGCCGAGAATGAGCAGTTCTTC,CASRPGQGAENEQFF
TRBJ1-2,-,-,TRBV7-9,TGTGCCAGCAGCTTTACGGAGAACTATGGCTACACCTTC,CASSFTENYGYTF
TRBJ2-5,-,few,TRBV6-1,TGTGCCAGCAGTGAAACGGGGGAGCTCGCGAAAGAGACCCAGTACTTC,CASSETGELAKETQYF
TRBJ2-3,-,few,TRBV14,TGTGCCAGCAGCCAGGAGCGTGCGCAGTATTTT,CASSQERAQYF
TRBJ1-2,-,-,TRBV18,TGTGCCAGCTCACCTGGAGCGAACTATGGCTACACCTTC,CASSPGANYGYTF
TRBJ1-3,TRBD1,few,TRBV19,TGTGCCAGTAGTATTTGGGACAGACGCTCTAGGGCTGGAAACACCATATATTTT,CASSIWDRRSRAGNTIYF
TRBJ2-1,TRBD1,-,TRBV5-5,TGTGCCAGAGGGGCTACCGGGACAGGGGCCTACAATGAGCAGTTCTTC,CARGATGTGAYNEQFF
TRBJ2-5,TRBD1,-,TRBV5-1,TGCGCCAGCAGCTTCACCGGGACAGGGGTAGGAGAGACCCAGTACTTC,CASSFTGTGVGETQYF
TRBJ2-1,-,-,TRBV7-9,TGTGCCAGCAGCTCGCAACCTAGGGATCTAGCCAAAAACATTCAGTTCTTC,CASSSQPRDLAKNIQFF
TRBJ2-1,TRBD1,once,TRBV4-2,TGTGCCAGCAGCCAAGGGACAGGGTCTTACAATGAGCAGTTCTTC,CASSQGTGSYNEQFF
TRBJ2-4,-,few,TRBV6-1,TGTGCCAGCCTGAAGCCAAATGAAAACATTCAGTACTTC,CASLKPNENIQYF